The 2 T cell receptor beta chains below come from one sample, sequenced in a study of identical twins. MiXCR was run by TCRdb on the 5' RACE reads, yielding one entry per CDR3 protein. The sample records hundreds of thousands of distinct CDR3 sequences, 7.5% being singletons. This sample also appeared in a second study, on yellow fever vaccine responses in identical twins.

Input material: CD8+ T cells sorted from blood. All receptors derive from a woman between 18 and 29 years old in good health.

The chain couples TRBV29-1 to TRBJ2-7; a possible D gene is TRBD2 (7 bases). The ends were cut back, 7 bases at V and 3 bases at J, with 16 bases in the middle. The CDR3 length is 13 residues. Germline V CDR1 and CDR2: SQVTM, ANQGSEA. CDR3 protein: CSARGGEGYEQYF. The CDR3 DNA follows: TGCAGCGCCCGAGGGGGGGAGGGCTACGAGCAGTACTTC.

In this sample, this clonotype turned up a few times. The chain uses TRBV20-1 and TRBJ2-1; TRBD1 might be the D (6 bases). The CDR3 is 11 residues long. CDR1 DFQATT and CDR2 SNEGSKA come from the germline V gene (reference sequence). V shed 5 bases and J shed 6 bases, with 8 bases lying between them. CDR3 loop: CSAPDSNEQFF. CDR3 sequence (DNA): TGCAGTGCTCCGGACAGCAATGAGCAGTTCTTC.